This T cell receptor beta chain was sequenced in a study of glioma-infiltrating T cells after dendritic cell vaccination. Whole-study context: Samples are from glioblastoma patients in Phase I and II dendritic cell vaccine trials.

Findings of the study overall: Complete blood and tumor specimen sets were limited to few patients.

All glioblastoma patients lacked an isocitrate dehydrogenase mutation. Blood PBMC samples: pre-vaccination, two weeks post third vaccination, and at tumor progression. Germline CDR1 SEHNR, CDR2 FQNEAQ (reference sequence). J gave up 7 bases and V 5 bases, and 12 bases lay outside the gene matches. The CDR3 spans 16 residues. Comment on this clone: Antigen unknown.

The repertoire was sequenced with immunoSEQ multiplex PCR; TCRdb's copy has only in-frame clones and lacks some. The table has roughly 47,000 clones, roughly 85% seen once; the top ten hold about an eighth. The J gene is TRBJ2-1, the V gene TRBV7-9, with 9 bases that match TRBD2. The origin of this receptor is a human donor with glioblastoma. This sample comprised blood, obtained before dendritic cell vaccination. The CDR3 here is CASSPGGGRARNEQFF. The DNA of the CDR3 is TGTGCCAGCAGCCCCGGGGGCGGGAGGGCCCGGAATGAGCAGTTCTTC.